One and the same sample provided the 12 T cell receptor beta chains below, sequenced in a study of T-cell reconstitution after alpha-beta-depleted transplantation in children. Preparation of the TCRbeta library was carried out with unique molecular identifiers. TCRdb processed the PCR reads anew with MiXCR; each CDR3 protein has one entry. This table holds approximately 290,000 distinct CDR3 sequences, roughly 12% found once. Here the sequenced sample was peripheral blood, taken 180 days after TCRalphabeta/CD19-depleted stem cell transplant. Receptor source: a male patient under 10 years old who had a stem cell transplant for chronic granulomatous disease, so the T cells may come from the graft donor.

This clonotype was seen ten or more times. The chain joins TRBV12-3 or TRBV12-4 to TRBJ2-1, with a possible D match to TRBD2 (5 bases). This CDR3 has 11 residues. With 8 bases removed from V and 9 bases from J, the gap between germline ends came to 11 bases. DNA of the CDR3: TGTGCCAGCTGTGAGGCGGGTGAGCAGTTCTTC. Protein: CASCEAGEQFF.

This clonotype occurred many times. The rearrangement links TRBV29-1 to TRBJ1-1, with unresolved D. Deletions cut 5 bases from V and 4 bases from J, with 17 bases between. The CDR3 sequence is 14 residues long. Germline V CDR1 and CDR2: SQVTM, ANQGSEA. CDR3 nucleotides: TGCAGCGTTTGCGACGGGCCCCCGGTCACTGAAGCTTTCTTT. Amino acids: CSVCDGPPVTEAFF.

This clonotype has a count of ten or more. The rearrangement links TRBV7-3 to TRBJ2-3; D is unclear. Trimming stripped 4 bases from V and 0 bases from J, with 17 bases between. The V gene's germline CDR1 is SGHTA and CDR2 FQGTGA. The CDR3 has 17 residues. Here the CDR3 reads CASSSLHTYPSTDTQYF. The CDR3 DNA sequence: TGTGCCAGCAGCTCCCTTCACACCTATCCTAGCACAGATACGCAGTATTTT.

This clonotype was counted at least ten times. The rearrangement uses TRBV4-1 and TRBJ2-5; TRBD1 matches 8 bases. The CDR3 extends over 15 amino acids. The V gene's germline CDR1 is MGHRA and CDR2 YSYEKL. J was trimmed by 11 bases and V by 1 base; bases with no gene match: 12. In DNA, the CDR3 is TGCGCCAGCAGCCAAGCCTCCCGACAGGGGATTGCTCAGTACTTC. Its translation: CASSQASRQGIAQYF.

This clonotype was found many times. V usage is TRBV4-2 and J usage is TRBJ1-2, with D uncertain. This CDR3 has 12 residues. The germline gives CDR1 LGHNA, CDR2 YNFKEQ. The V and J ends lost 1 base and 10 bases respectively, with 10 bases between them. The CDR3 sequence: CASSQAEGDYTF. CDR3 DNA sequence: TGTGCCAGCAGCCAAGCAGAGGGCGACTACACCTTC.

The chain is built from TRBV4-1 and TRBJ2-7, with 7 bases aligning to TRBD2. This CDR3 comprises 17 residues. CDR1 is MGHRA, CDR2 YSYEKL, per germline. V was clipped by 3 bases and J by 0 bases; unmatched bases: 11. CDR3 bases: TGCGCCAGCAGCCATGCGGGGCTAGCGGAGAGCTCCTACGAGCAGTACTTC. This encodes CASSHAGLAESSYEQYF.

The table lists this clonotype with many counts. This rearrangement joins TRBV20-1 to TRBJ1-2, with no clear D. V dropped 0 bases and J dropped 0 bases, with 5 bases sitting between them. There are 13 residues in the CDR3. Germline assignment: CDR1 DFQATT and CDR2 SNEGSKA (reference sequence). The CDR3 DNA is TGCAGTGCTAGAGAAGGGTCTAACTATGGCTACACCTTC. Amino acid sequence: CSAREGSNYGYTF.

This clonotype was picked up one time. At one of its ends the junction is not consistent with the germline gene, which may arise from a read error. The V gene is TRBV18, the J gene TRBJ1-1, with 7 bases lining up with TRBD1. In germline, CDR1 is KGHSH, CDR2 LQKENI. The CDR3 sequence is 12 residues long. The chain's CDR3 is CASSPTGLEDFF. The CDR3 DNA reads TGTGCCAGCTCACCGACAGGGTTGGAAGATTTCTTT.

This clonotype was counted at least ten times. This chain joins TRBV20-1 and TRBJ2-7; TRBD2 matches 7 bases. V was pared by 3 bases and J by 1 base, with 6 bases of the junction left unmatched. The germline gives CDR1 DFQATT, CDR2 SNEGSKA (reference sequence). The CDR3 contains 14 residues. The CDR3 DNA sequence: TGCAGTGCTAGTGGGCTAGCGGTTTCCTACGAGCAGTACTTC. Protein: CSASGLAVSYEQYF.

This clonotype occurred many times. J is TRBJ2-7 and V is TRBV7-6, with a weak D call TRBD1 (5 bases). Trimming stripped 5 bases from V and 6 bases from J, with 23 bases between. The germline V gene encodes CDR1 SGHVS and CDR2 FNYEAQ. The length of the CDR3 is 16 residues. As DNA, the CDR3 is TGTGCCAGCAGCCCTAAATCCCCCATTCTGGGGCTCGAGCAGTACTTC. The encoded protein is CASSPKSPILGLEQYF.

This clonotype was found many times. The chain is built from TRBV12-3 or TRBV12-4 and TRBJ2-7; the D is unclear. V was trimmed by 3 bases and J by 3 bases, leaving 9 bases between them. This CDR3 contains 13 residues. CDR3 DNA: TGTGCCAGCAGTTTTGTCGGTTTCTACGAGCAGTACTTC. Translation: CASSFVGFYEQYF.

This clonotype came up many times. The chain joins TRBV28 to TRBJ2-7; D remains ambiguous. CDR1 is MDHEN, CDR2 SYDVKM, per germline. Trimming stripped 3 bases from V and 5 bases from J, with 11 bases between. There are 13 residues in the CDR3. The CDR3 reads CASSLWLVHEQYF. CDR3 in DNA: TGTGCCAGCAGTTTGTGGCTAGTCCACGAGCAGTACTTC.